This paragraph reports one TCR beta chain. Its antigen is unknown. The data were obtained in a study of cytomegalovirus exposure and HLA in healthy donors. Study overall: Genotyping of more than 300 donors showed that 80% to 85% belonged to the Caucasian-associated ancestry cluster.

This CDR3 is 15 amino acids long. With 0 bases removed from V and 5 bases from J, the gap between germline ends came to 13 bases. From germline, CDR1 is LNHNV and CDR2 YYDKDF (reference sequence). The study, taken as a whole, reports: Testing in vitro showed a few CMV-associated chains specific for CMV antigens. The study put 150 to 200 TCR beta chains on its list as cytomegalovirus-associated.

With 60 Vbeta and 13 Jbeta primers, the PCR was carried out. Here immunoSEQ multiplex PCR was the method, and the copy in TCRdb shows in-frame clones only, minus some. The table lists about 230,000 clones, around four fifths of them singletons, with about 0.45% in the top ten. Sequences were obtained from PBMCs. This chain uses TRBV15 with TRBJ1-1; weak D call: TRBD1 (5 bases). The TCR comes from a boy between 5 and 17 years old in good health and CMV-seronegative. The CDR3: CATSRDPQGWTEAFF. The DNA of the CDR3 is TGTGCCACCAGCAGAGATCCTCAGGGATGGACTGAAGCTTTCTTT.